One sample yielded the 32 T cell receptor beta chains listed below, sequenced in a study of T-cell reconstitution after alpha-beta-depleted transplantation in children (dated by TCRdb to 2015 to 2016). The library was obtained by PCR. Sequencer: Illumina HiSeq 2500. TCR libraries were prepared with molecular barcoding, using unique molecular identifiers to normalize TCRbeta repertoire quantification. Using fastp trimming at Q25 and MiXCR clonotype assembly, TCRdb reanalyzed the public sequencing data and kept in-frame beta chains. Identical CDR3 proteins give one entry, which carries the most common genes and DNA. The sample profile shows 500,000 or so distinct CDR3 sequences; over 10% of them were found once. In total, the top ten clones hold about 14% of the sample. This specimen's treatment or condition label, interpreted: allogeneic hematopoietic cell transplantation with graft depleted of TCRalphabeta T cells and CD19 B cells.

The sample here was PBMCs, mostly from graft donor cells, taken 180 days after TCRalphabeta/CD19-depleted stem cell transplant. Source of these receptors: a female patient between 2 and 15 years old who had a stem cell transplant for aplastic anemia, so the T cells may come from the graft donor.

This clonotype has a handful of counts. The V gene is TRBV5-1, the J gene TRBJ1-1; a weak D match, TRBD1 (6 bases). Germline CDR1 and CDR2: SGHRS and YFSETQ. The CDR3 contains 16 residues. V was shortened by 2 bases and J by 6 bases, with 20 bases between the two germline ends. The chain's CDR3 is CASSLRRSGEVAEAFF. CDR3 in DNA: TGCGCCAGCAGCTTAAGGCGGTCAGGGGAAGTGGCTGAAGCTTTCTTT.

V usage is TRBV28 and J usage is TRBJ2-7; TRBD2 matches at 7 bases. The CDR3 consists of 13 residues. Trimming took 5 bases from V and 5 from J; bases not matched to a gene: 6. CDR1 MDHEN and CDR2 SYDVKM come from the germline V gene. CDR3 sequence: CASSPRGRHEQYF. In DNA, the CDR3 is TGTGCCAGCAGTCCGCGGGGGAGGCACGAGCAGTACTTC.

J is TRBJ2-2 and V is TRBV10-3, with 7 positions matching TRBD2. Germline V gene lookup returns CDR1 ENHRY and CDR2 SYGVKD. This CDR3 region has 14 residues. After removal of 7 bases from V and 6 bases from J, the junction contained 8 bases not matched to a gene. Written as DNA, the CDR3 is TGTGCCATCAAAGGGGCCGCGGGGGCCGGGGAGCTGTTTTTT. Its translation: CAIKGAAGAGELFF.

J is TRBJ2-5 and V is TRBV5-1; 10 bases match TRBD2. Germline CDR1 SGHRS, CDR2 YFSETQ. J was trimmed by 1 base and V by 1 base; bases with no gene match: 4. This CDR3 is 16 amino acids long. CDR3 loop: CASSLMPSGSQETQYF. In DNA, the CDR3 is TGCGCCAGCAGCTTGATGCCTAGCGGGAGCCAAGAGACCCAGTACTTC. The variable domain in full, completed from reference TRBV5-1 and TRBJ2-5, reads KAGVTQTPRYLIKTRGQQVTLSCSPISGHRSVSWYQQTPGQGLQFLFEYFSETQRNKGNFPGRFSGRQFSNSRSEMNVSTLELGDSALYLCASSLMPSGSQETQYFGPGTRLLVL.

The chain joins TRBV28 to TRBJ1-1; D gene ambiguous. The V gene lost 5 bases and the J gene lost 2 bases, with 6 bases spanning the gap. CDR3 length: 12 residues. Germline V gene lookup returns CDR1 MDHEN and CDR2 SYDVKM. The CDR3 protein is CASSATNTEAFF. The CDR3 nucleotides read TGTGCCAGCAGTGCCACAAACACTGAAGCTTTCTTT.

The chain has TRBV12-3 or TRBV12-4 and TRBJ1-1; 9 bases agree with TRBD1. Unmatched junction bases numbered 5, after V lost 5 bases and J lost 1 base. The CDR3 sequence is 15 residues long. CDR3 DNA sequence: TGTGCCAGCAGTCCCTTACAGGGGGCGAACACTGAAGCTTTCTTT. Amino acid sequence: CASSPLQGANTEAFF.

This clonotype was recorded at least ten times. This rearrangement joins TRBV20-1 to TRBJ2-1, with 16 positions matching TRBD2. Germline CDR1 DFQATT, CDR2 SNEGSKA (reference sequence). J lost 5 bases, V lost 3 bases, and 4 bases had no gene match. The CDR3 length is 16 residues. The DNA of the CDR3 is TGCAGTGCTAGCGCCGGGACTAGCGGGAGGGACAATGAGCAGTTCTTC. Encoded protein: CSASAGTSGRDNEQFF.

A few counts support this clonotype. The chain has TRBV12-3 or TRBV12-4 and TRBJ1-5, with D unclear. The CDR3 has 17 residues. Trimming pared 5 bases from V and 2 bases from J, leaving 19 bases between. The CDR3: CASSPPRWGTGNQPQHF. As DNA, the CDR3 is TGTGCCAGCAGTCCCCCACGGTGGGGAACGGGCAATCAGCCCCAGCATTTT.

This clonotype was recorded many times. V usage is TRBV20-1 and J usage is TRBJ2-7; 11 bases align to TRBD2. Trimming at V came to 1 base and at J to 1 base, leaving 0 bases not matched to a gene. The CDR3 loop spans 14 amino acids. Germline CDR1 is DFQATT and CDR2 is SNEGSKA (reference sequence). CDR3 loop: CSARGLAGSYEQYF. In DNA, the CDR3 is TGCAGTGCTAGAGGACTAGCGGGATCCTACGAGCAGTACTTC.

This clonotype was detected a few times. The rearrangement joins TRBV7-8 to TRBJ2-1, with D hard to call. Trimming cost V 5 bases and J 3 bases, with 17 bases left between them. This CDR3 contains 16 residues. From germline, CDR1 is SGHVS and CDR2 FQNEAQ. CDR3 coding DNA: TGTGCCAGCAGCGAATTTCTTTTGGGGTACTACAATGAGCAGTTCTTC. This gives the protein CASSEFLLGYYNEQFF.

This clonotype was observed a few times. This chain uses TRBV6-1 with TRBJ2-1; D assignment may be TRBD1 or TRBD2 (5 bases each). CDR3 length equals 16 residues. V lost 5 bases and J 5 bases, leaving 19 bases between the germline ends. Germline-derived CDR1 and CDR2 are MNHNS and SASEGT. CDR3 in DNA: TGTGCCAGCAGTCGAAGACGGGACCGCCCCCACAATGAGCAGTTCTTC. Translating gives CASSRRRDRPHNEQFF.

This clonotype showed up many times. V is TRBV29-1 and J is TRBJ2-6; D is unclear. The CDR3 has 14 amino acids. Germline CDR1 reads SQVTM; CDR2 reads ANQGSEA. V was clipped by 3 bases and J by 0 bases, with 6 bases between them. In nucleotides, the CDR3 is TGCAGCGTTGACACCGACTCTGGGGCCAACGTCCTGACTTTC. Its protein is CSVDTDSGANVLTF.

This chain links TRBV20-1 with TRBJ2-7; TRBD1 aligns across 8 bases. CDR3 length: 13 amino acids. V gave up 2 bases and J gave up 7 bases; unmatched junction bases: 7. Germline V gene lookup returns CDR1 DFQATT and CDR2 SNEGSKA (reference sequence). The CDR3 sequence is CSARLQGAREQYF. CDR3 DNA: TGCAGTGCTAGATTGCAGGGGGCGAGGGAGCAGTACTTC.

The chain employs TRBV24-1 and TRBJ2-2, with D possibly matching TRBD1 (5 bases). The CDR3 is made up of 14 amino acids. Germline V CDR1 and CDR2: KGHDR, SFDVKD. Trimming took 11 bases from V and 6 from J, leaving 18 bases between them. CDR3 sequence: CAISDDSSAGELFF. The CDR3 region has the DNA TGTGCCATAAGCGACGACAGCTCGGCCGGGGAGCTGTTTTTT.

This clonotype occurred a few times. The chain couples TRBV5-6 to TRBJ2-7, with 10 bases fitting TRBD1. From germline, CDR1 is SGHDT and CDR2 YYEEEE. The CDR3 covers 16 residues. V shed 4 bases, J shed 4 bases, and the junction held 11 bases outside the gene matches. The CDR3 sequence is CASSADPGQGLYEQYF. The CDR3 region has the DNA TGTGCCAGCAGCGCGGACCCGGGACAGGGGTTATACGAGCAGTACTTC.

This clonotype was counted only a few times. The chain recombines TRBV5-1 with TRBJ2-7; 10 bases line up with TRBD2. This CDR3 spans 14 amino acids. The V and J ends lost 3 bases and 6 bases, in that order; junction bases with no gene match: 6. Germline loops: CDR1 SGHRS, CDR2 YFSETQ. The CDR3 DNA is TGCGCCAGCAGCTCCGGGACTAGCGCGACCGAGCAGTACTTC. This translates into CASSSGTSATEQYF.

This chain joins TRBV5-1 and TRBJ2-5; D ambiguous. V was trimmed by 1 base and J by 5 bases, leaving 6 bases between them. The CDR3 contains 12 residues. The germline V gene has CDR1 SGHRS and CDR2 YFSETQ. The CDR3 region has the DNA TGCGCCAGCAGCTTGACCCCGGAGACCCAGTACTTC. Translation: CASSLTPETQYF.

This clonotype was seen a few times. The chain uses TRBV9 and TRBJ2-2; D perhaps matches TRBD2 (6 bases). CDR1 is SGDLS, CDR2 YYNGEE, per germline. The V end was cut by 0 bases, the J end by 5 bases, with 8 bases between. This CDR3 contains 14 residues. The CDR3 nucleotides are TGTGCCAGCAGCGTAGATGGGGGGACCGGGGAGCTGTTTTTT. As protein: CASSVDGGTGELFF.

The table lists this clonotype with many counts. The CDR3 DNA reads as TGTGCCAGCAGTTTAATGGGACAGCAAGCTTTCTTT. This encodes CASSLMGQQAFF. The chain employs TRBV12-3 or TRBV12-4 and TRBJ1-1; 7 bases line up with TRBD1. V dropped 2 bases and J dropped 9; count of bases not matched to a gene: 3. This CDR3 spans 12 amino acids.

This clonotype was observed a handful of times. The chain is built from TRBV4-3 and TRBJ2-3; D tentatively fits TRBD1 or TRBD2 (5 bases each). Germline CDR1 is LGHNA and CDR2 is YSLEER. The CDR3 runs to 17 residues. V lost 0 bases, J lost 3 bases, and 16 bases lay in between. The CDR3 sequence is CASSQDHSLGETDTQYF. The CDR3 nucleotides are TGCGCCAGCAGCCAAGACCATAGCCTGGGGGAGACAGATACGCAGTATTTT.

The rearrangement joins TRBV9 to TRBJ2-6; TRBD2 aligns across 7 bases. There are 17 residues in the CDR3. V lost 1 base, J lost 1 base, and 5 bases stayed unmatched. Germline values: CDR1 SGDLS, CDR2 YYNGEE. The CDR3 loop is CASSVTGGSSGANVLTF. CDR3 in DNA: TGTGCCAGCAGCGTAACTGGCGGGAGTTCTGGGGCCAACGTCCTGACTTTC.

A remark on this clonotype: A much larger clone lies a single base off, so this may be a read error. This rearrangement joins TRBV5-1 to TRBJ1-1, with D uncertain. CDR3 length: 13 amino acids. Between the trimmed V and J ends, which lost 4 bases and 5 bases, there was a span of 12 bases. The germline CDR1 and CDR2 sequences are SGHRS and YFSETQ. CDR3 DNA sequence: TGCGCCAGCAGCATGGACGTAGCAACTGAAGCTTTCTTT. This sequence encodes CASSMDVATEAFF. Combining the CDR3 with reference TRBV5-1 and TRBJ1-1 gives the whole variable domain KAGVTQTPRYLIKTRGQQVTLSCSPISGHRSVSWYQQTPGQGLQFLFEYFSETQRNKGNFPGRFSGRQFSNSRSEMNVSTLELGDSALYLCASSMDVATEAFFGQGTRLTVV.

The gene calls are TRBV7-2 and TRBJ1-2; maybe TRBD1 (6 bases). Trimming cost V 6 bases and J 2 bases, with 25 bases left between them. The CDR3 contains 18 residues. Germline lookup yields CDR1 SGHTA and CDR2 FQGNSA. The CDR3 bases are TGTGCCAGCAGTCCTATAGGGGACAAAACGAGGAACAACTATGGCTACACCTTC. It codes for CASSPIGDKTRNNYGYTF.

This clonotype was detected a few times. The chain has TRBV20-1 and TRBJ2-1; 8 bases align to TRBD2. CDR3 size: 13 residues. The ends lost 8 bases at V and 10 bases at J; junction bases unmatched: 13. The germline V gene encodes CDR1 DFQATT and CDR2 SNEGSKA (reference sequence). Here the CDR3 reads CSPVLAGLGEQFF. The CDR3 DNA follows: TGCAGTCCCGTGCTAGCGGGCTTGGGGGAGCAGTTCTTC.

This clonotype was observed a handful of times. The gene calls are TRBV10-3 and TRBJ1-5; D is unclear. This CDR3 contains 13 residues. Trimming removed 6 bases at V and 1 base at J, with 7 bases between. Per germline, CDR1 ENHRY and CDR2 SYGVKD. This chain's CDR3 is CAIRPESNQPQHF. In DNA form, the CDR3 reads TGTGCCATCAGACCGGAGAGCAATCAGCCCCAGCATTTT.

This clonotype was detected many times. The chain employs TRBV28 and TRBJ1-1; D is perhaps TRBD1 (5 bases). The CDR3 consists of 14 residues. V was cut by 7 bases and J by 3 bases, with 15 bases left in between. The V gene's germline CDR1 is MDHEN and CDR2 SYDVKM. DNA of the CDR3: TGTGCCAGCACCATGGAGGCGGGGGACACTGAAGCTTTCTTT. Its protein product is CASTMEAGDTEAFF. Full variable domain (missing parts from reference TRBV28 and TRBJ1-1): DVKVTQSSRYLVKRTGEKVFLECVQDMDHENMFWYRQDPGLGLRLIYFSYDVKMKEKGDIPEGYSVSREKKERFSLILESASTNQTSMYLCASTMEAGDTEAFFGQGTRLTVV.

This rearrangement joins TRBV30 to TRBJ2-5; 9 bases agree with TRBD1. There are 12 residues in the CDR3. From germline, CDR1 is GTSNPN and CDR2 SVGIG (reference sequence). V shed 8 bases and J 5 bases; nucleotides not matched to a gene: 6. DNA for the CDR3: TGTGCCCGCGACAGGGGGGGTGAGACCCAGTACTTC. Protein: CARDRGGETQYF. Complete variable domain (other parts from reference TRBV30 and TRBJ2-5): SQTIHQWPATLVQPVGSPLSLECTVEGTSNPNLYWYRQAAGRGLQLLFYSVGIGQISSEVPQNLSASRPQDRQFILSSKKLLLSDSGFYLCARDRGGETQYFGPGTRLLVL.

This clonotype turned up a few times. CDR3 sequence: CASRVTGQGVQYF. The CDR3 bases are TGTGCCAGCAGGGTAACGGGACAGGGGGTTCAGTACTTC. The chain joins TRBV12-3 or TRBV12-4 to TRBJ2-7; 11 bases line up with TRBD1. Trimming at V came to 6 bases and at J to 10 bases, leaving 8 bases not matched to a gene. The CDR3 covers 13 residues.

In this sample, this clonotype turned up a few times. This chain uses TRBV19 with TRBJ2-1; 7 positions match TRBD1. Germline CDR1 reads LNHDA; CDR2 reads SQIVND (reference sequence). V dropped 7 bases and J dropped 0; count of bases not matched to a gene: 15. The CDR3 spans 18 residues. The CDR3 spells CASTPGAGGLSSYNEQFF. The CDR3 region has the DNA TGTGCCAGTACCCCTGGGGCAGGGGGTTTGAGCTCCTACAATGAGCAGTTCTTC.

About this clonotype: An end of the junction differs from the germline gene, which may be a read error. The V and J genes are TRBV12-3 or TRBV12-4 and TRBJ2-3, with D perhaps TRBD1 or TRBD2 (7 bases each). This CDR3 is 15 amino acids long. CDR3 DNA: TGTGCCAGCAGTTTTGTGGTAGGATCAGGGGGGGACTCCGACTTT. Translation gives CASSFVVGSGGDSDF.

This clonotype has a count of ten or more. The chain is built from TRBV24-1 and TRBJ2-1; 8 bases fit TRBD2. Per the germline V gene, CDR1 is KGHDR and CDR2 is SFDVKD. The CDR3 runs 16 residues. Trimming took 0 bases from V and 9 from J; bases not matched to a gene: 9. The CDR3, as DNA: TGTGCCACCAGTGATTTGCCCGGGAGGGCCTTGGCTGAGCAGTTCTTC. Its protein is CATSDLPGRALAEQFF.

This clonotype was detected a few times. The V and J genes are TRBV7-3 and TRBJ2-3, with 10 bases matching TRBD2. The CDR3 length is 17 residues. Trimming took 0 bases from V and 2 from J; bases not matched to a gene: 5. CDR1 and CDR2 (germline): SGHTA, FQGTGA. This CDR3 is CASSLTPGLAFTDTQYF. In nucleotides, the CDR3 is TGTGCCAGCAGCTTAACGCCGGGACTAGCGTTCACAGATACGCAGTATTTT. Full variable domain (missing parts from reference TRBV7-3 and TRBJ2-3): GAGVSQTPSNKVTEKGKYVELRCDPISGHTALYWYRQSLGQGPEFLIYFQGTGAADDSGLPNDRFFAVRPEGSVSTLKIQRTERGDSAVYLCASSLTPGLAFTDTQYFGPGTRLTVL.